This TCR beta chain was documented in a study of cytomegalovirus exposure and HLA in healthy donors (dated by TCRdb to about 2017). Background for the entire study: In an earlier analysis of several hundred of the donors, 276 Gb of sequence data and approximately 100 million unique TCR beta sequences from approximately 180 million T cells were reported. An early release covering roughly 640 HLA-typed donors comprised about 300 gigabases of sequencing data and tens of millions of unique TCR sequences. The genetic ancestry cluster associated with self-reported Caucasian donors included around 76% of the roughly 410 genotyped donors. The aim of the study was to test whether cataloging public T cell receptors could identify signatures of past pathogen exposure. Using immunosequencing, the study profiled T cell repertoires from 500 to 800 subjects and related those repertoires to cytomegalovirus serostatus. In addition to the first cohort of approximately 650 subjects, a separate validation cohort of around 110 different subjects was used. High-throughput TCR immunosequencing, statistical association of individual TCRs with disease status, and machine learning were combined to predict cytomegalovirus infection status. In a later analysis, previously published TCR beta repertoires from hundreds of donors were re-analyzed and high-resolution HLA genotyping was added so that TCR occurrence patterns could be studied. In the later analysis, no new phenotypic data were used to find candidate immune exposures; instead, reliance was placed on TCR beta sequences and their occurrence across donors. An earlier analysis of 587 of the donors applied high-throughput TCR beta sequencing to assess whether each TCR beta V gene segment acted as functional or pseudogenic. Donor age, sex, ethnicity and CMV serostatus were compiled together with the repertoire data. A later genetic analysis took genome-wide SNP genotypes for about three fifths of the roughly 700 donors and used that subset as a discovery cohort. All discovery cohort repertoires had been generated using a single sequencing platform. HLA typing included class I and class II loci at four-digit resolution. The number of typed donors differed by locus: about 620-640 for A, B, C, DRB1 and DQB1; 522 for DQA1; 606 for DPA1; and some 430 for DPB1. Roughly 5 DR-DQ haplotypes were handled as single units for association and clustering, since linkage in the cohort was strong. Among under 450 genotyped donors of the cohort, an average of roughly 240,000 unique TCR beta nucleotide sequences were sequenced per donor, around a sixth of them non-productive.

Notes on this clone: The antigen this receptor binds is unknown.

The CDR3 starts with the cysteine, ends with the phenylalanine, and has 15 residues. Only CDR3 DNA is held: 45 bases, read in frame from base 1. CDR1 and CDR2 are read off the germline V gene as SGHAT and FQNNGV. Findings and caveats that apply to the study as a whole: Broadly in line with IMGT annotations, most TCR beta V segments showed up in productive rearrangements about 87% or about 30% of the time in an earlier analysis of 587 of the donors. Some IMGT-functional V segments, including TRBV6-2 and TRBV6-3, could not be told apart with the 87-base-pair reads, so those segments were excluded. Linkage disequilibrium might explain the correlated functional status among segregating V segments, but an unknown experimental factor could not be excluded. CMV serostatus was the only immune exposure information available for the cohort. According to a later analysis, TCR association rates differed among HLA loci, with DRB1 alleles showing the most associated TCRs and HLA-C alleles showing the fewest. Most TCR sequences were observed very rarely across donors, whereas some public TCRs were present in many individuals. The presence/absence analyses assumed that sequencing depth was roughly uniform across donors, and that assumption may not be true. The authors suggested that the approach could potentially be generalized to other disease states and immunological phenotypes. Because HLA typing was missing for some donors at each locus, association tests included only the typed subset. Because counts were too low, some 17 rarely observed V segments, including chromosome 9 orphons, were excluded from the earlier analysis of around 640 of the donors. In a later analysis, HLA-associated TCR beta chains were found to be more clonally expanded and to have lower generation probabilities than equally common non-associated chains. A later genetic analysis reported fewer N-insertions in productive TCRs among donors in an Asian-associated ancestry cluster than the roughly 620-donor mean. When HLA alleles, especially DR and DQ, strongly co-occurred, attributing TCR associations to individual alleles was difficult. Cytomegalovirus status was reported to be diagnosed by the classifier with high specificity and sensitivity in both the original and validation cohorts. A further reported finding was that TCR beta sequences accurately predicted the HLA-A and HLA-B alleles for most subjects in the first cohort. In a later analysis, several top co-occurrence clusters were reported to appear linked to parvovirus B19, influenza, CMV and Epstein-Barr virus. In this cohort, only TCR beta chains were sequenced, and detectable features were limited by the absence of alpha or paired-chain data. The study listed 150 to 200 TCR beta chains as associated with cytomegalovirus. In a later analysis, most CMV-associated TCR beta chains were found to appear HLA-restricted, with HLA associations seemingly driven largely by CMV exposure. The sequencing pipeline was judged likely to have produced a cluster of highly shared sequence variants as a technical artifact. A later analysis associated about 17,000 TCR beta sequences with specific HLA alleles at a false discovery rate of 0.05. In vitro tests confirmed that three of the cytomegalovirus-associated TCR beta chains recognize cytomegalovirus antigens. A later genetic analysis associated a missense DCLRE1C variant with V-gene and J-gene trimming of TCR beta chains, and an independent cohort replicated the association.

The cohort was made up of 650 to 700 healthy bone marrow donors. Cohort members were all nominally healthy when sampled, although unrecorded immune exposures were likely present. The donor tested CMV seropositive and was one of the 289 seropositive cohort members. Every donor gave a peripheral blood sample, and the peripheral blood mononuclear cells from that sample were used for TCR beta sequencing. Genomic DNA extraction from the blood cell samples was performed with the Qiagen DNeasy Blood Extraction Kit. Library preparation used the immunoSEQ multiplex PCR assay. For the multiplex PCR, a mixture combining 60 forward primers for TCR Vbeta segments and 13 reverse primers for TCR Jbeta segments was used. Amplification of the CDR3 region of rearranged TCR beta genes was performed with a multiplex PCR assay on genomic DNA. On the Illumina HiSeq System, the amplified TCR beta libraries were sequenced as 87-base-pair reads. As for the authors' bioinformatics: In a later analysis, some 80 million unique TCR beta chains were counted across the approximately 640 repertoires, and roughly 11 million of these chains were shared by at least two donors. To remove PCR and sequencing errors, raw reads were error-corrected and collapsed into unique sequences using a nearest-neighbor algorithm that merged closely related sequences. V, D and J gene segments were assigned by aligning CDR3 sequences to IMGT reference sequences. For a sequence to be retained, a match of at least six nucleotides to both a V gene segment and a J gene segment was required. A rearrangement was called productive if the CDR3 had no stop codons and remained in frame with V and J, and every other rearrangement was called non-productive. CDR3 was defined according to IMGT convention as the region running from the second conserved V-encoded cysteine to the conserved J-encoded phenylalanine. The earlier analysis of approximately 500 of the donors excluded sequences that lacked an unambiguous match to a single V gene segment. In an earlier analysis of 500 to 750 of the donors, V segments were called functional above 56.7% productive rearrangements and were called segregating when the between-donor standard deviation exceeded 5%. A statistical classification framework was built for diagnosing cytomegalovirus status from the catalog of TCR beta chain sequences. In a later analysis, TCR nucleotide sequences were compared against IMGT/GENE-DB human TR gene sequences so that V and J genes could be assigned. A later analysis assigned CDR3 sequences and most-parsimonious VDJ recombination scenarios with the TCRdist pipeline. In a later analysis, every TCR beta chain was defined by the combination of its CDR3 amino acid sequence and its V-gene family, and reads without a unique V-gene family were dropped. A later analysis removed several hundred highly shared, low-generation-probability nucleotide sequences to deal with suspected cross-contamination and a sequencing artifact. For each public chain, a later analysis derived a clonal expansion index from normalized ranks of inferred template counts within each repertoire. Generation probabilities in a later analysis came from a VDJ recombination model fitted to out-of-frame rearrangements, and those results were checked against IGoR. In a later analysis, hypergeometric tests were used to score TCR-TCR, TCR-HLA and TCR-CMV co-occurrence, with a repertoire-size bias correction applied to TCR pairs. In a later analysis, false discovery rates were estimated by permuting HLA or CMV assignments 20 times. In a later analysis, co-occurring TCRs were grouped using DBSCAN, with TCRdist sequence similarity added in when clustering inside HLA-allele-positive subsets. Repertoires with fewer than 30,000 or more than 120,000 public chains, plus five repertoires with anomalous nucleotide sharing, were excluded from co-occurrence clustering. TCRdb mirrors the immuneACCESS table, restricted to in-frame sequences. Some clones are absent from its copies; in checked studies, under half trace to an unresolved V gene, and the reason for the others is unknown. V and J calls and clone size are as listed in that table; D and trimming were resolved from the DNA. In this sample's table one finds around 210,000 clones. The top ten hold about 1% of the sample.

Sequenced input: PBMCs. The TCR sequence derives from a girl aged 2-10 years in good health and CMV-seropositive. The receptor chain draws on TRBV11-2 and TRBJ2-5, with TRBD1 identical over 8 junction bases. Near its end, the DNA agrees better with TRBJ2-7, so the J call may be wrong. Read as DNA, the sequence is TGTGCCAGCAGCACCCGGACAGGGTATTCCTACGAGCAGTACTTC. Translated, it gives CASSTRTGYSYEQYF.